Presented here are 23 T cell receptor beta chains from one specimen sequenced in a study of beta chain features in type 1 diabetes. Isolated RNA was reverse transcribed in full, so expressed TCRB transcripts were sequenced. Data came from immunoSEQ multiplex PCR; TCRdb stores just in-frame clones and leaves some out. The sample lists hundreds of thousands of clones, roughly 70% occurring once. Sequenced input: naive CD4+ T cells from blood. The receptors were gathered from a young man in good health.

This clone was picked up a small number of times. V gene TRBV4-2 combines with J gene TRBJ2-5, with D possibly matching TRBD2 (5 bases). The CDR3 runs 14 residues. The ends were cut back, 0 bases at V and 4 bases at J, with 9 bases in the middle. Germline V gene lookup returns CDR1 LGHNA and CDR2 YNFKEQ. The CDR3 reads CASSQDGGGETQYF. The CDR3 DNA is TGTGCCAGCAGCCAAGATGGAGGTGGAGAGACCCAGTACTTC.

This clone was recorded once. V usage is TRBV18 and J usage is TRBJ2-3; 8 bases align to TRBD1. Per germline, CDR1 KGHSH and CDR2 LQKENI. The CDR3 covers 14 residues. The V and J ends lost 3 bases and 5 bases, in that order; junction bases with no gene match: 4. In DNA, the CDR3 is TGTGCCAGCTCACCCGGGACAGGACAAGATACGCAGTATTTT. This codes for CASSPGTGQDTQYF.

V gene TRBV29-1 combines with J gene TRBJ2-1; 10 bases line up with TRBD2. Trimming took 5 bases from V and 5 from J; bases not matched to a gene: 6. CDR1 is SQVTM, CDR2 ANQGSEA, per germline. This CDR3 has 14 residues. CDR3 in amino acids: CSVSRLAGDNEQFF. The CDR3 region has the DNA TGCAGCGTTAGTAGGCTAGCGGGAGACAATGAGCAGTTCTTC.

The chain couples TRBV30 to TRBJ2-2; no reliable D call. The V end was cut by 0 bases, the J end by 5 bases, with 7 bases between. Germline-derived CDR1 and CDR2 are GTSNPN and SVGIG (reference sequence). The CDR3 extends over 13 amino acids. CDR3: CAWSVDPTGELFF. CDR3 sequence (DNA): TGTGCCTGGAGTGTAGACCCAACCGGGGAGCTGTTTTTT.

This clone was seen a single time. This rearrangement joins TRBV5-6 to TRBJ2-6, with TRBD1 identical over 7 bases. The CDR3 is made up of 16 amino acids. Unmatched junction bases numbered 9, after V lost 4 bases and J lost 5 bases. The V gene's germline CDR1 is SGHDT and CDR2 YYEEEE. The DNA of the CDR3 is TGTGCCAGCAGCACCGGGACAGCAGTCTGGGCCAACGTCCTGACTTTC. This sequence encodes CASSTGTAVWANVLTF.

V is TRBV5-1 and J is TRBJ1-2, with TRBD1 matching 7 bases. The V and J ends lost 0 bases and 5 bases, in that order; junction bases with no gene match: 4. The V gene's germline CDR1 is SGHRS and CDR2 YFSETQ. The CDR3 loop spans 14 amino acids. CDR3 residues: CASSLGGQDYGYTF. In DNA form, the CDR3 reads TGCGCCAGCAGCTTGGGAGGACAGGATTATGGCTACACCTTC.

The V gene is TRBV2, the J gene TRBJ2-1; D is possibly TRBD2 (5 bases). The CDR3 spans 11 residues. V was pared by 7 bases and J by 14 bases, with 15 bases between. From germline, CDR1 is SNHLY and CDR2 FYNNEI. The CDR3 sequence is CASNLSGPKFF. The CDR3 region has the DNA TGTGCCAGCAACTTGAGCGGCCCTAAGTTCTTC.

This clone was seen a single time. The DNA for the CDR3 is TGCAGCACCCGGACAGGGGACGGCTACACCTTC. Translated, it gives CSTRTGDGYTF. J is TRBJ1-2 and V is TRBV29-1, with TRBD1 matching 9 bases. The length of the CDR3 is 11 residues. V dropped 8 bases and J dropped 8; count of bases not matched to a gene: 6. Germline-derived CDR1 and CDR2 are SQVTM and ANQGSEA.

CDR3 in DNA: TGCAGCGTTGAAGCCGGGACAGGAGTCACCGAGCAGTACTTC. This gives the protein CSVEAGTGVTEQYF. This chain joins TRBV29-1 and TRBJ2-7; 8 bases align to TRBD1. The CDR3 extends over 14 amino acids. The V and J ends lost 1 base and 6 bases, in that order; junction bases with no gene match: 8. CDR1 is SQVTM and CDR2 is ANQGSEA in the germline V gene.

V usage is TRBV29-1 and J usage is TRBJ2-5, with 9 bases matching TRBD1. This CDR3 spans 13 amino acids. With V trimmed by 7 bases and J by 5 bases, 8 bases remained unmatched. The germline gives CDR1 SQVTM, CDR2 ANQGSEA. The chain's CDR3 is CSGQQGAVETQYF. DNA of the CDR3: TGCAGCGGACAACAGGGGGCAGTTGAGACCCAGTACTTC.

This clone was seen a few times. This chain links TRBV7-2 with TRBJ2-5; 12 nucleotides match TRBD2. Germline values: CDR1 SGHTA, CDR2 FQGNSA. The CDR3 spans 15 residues. V shed 6 bases, J shed 3 bases, and the junction held 5 bases outside the gene matches. The CDR3 sequence is CASRPRLAGEETQYF. In DNA form, the CDR3 reads TGTGCCAGCAGGCCCAGACTAGCGGGAGAAGAGACCCAGTACTTC.

The CDR3 spells CASSLSGGSYEQYF. CDR3 sequence (DNA): TGTGCCAGCAGCTTATCCGGGGGTTCCTACGAGCAGTACTTC. The chain couples TRBV7-9 to TRBJ2-7, with a possible D match to TRBD2 (6 bases). Trimming cost V 2 bases and J 1 base, with 9 bases left between them. Germline V gives CDR1 SEHNR, CDR2 FQNEAQ (reference sequence). This CDR3 comprises 14 residues.

This clone was observed once. This chain joins TRBV10-3 and TRBJ2-5; D is possibly TRBD2 (6 bases). The ends were cut back, 3 bases at V and 5 bases at J, with 16 bases in the middle. CDR1 ENHRY and CDR2 SYGVKD come from the germline V gene. The CDR3 consists of 15 residues. The chain's CDR3 is CAISELAGPNETQYF. CDR3 sequence (DNA): TGTGCCATCAGTGAACTAGCCGGGCCTAACGAGACCCAGTACTTC.

This clone was detected only a few times. The chain is built from TRBV7-2 and TRBJ2-5, with TRBD2 as a possible D gene (5 bases). Trimming took off 0 bases at V and 2 bases at J, with 10 bases between the two ends. CDR3 length: 15 amino acids. Germline V gene lookup returns CDR1 SGHTA and CDR2 FQGNSA. The chain's CDR3 is CASSLASAAQETQYF. CDR3 coding DNA: TGTGCCAGCAGCTTAGCTAGCGCCGCACAAGAGACCCAGTACTTC. The complete variable domain, with remaining parts taken from reference TRBV7-2 and TRBJ2-5, reads GAGVSQSPSNKVTEKGKDVELRCDPISGHTALYWYRQSLGQGLEFLIYFQGNSAPDKSGLPSDRFSAERTGGSVSTLTIQRTQQEDSAVYLCASSLASAAQETQYFGPGTRLLVL.

This chain links TRBV7-9 with TRBJ2-7, with 12 bases aligning to TRBD2. V gave up 3 bases and J gave up 3 bases; unmatched junction bases: 9. Germline CDR1 SEHNR, CDR2 FQNEAQ (reference sequence). The CDR3 length is 17 residues. CDR3 in amino acids: CASSLGTSGRRSYEQYF. CDR3 DNA: TGTGCCAGCAGCTTGGGTACTAGCGGGAGGAGGAGCTACGAGCAGTACTTC. The variable domain in full, with the rest retrieved from reference TRBV7-9 and TRBJ2-7, is DTGVSQNPRHKITKRGQNVTFRCDPISEHNRLYWYRQTLGQGPEFLTYFQNEAQLEKSRLLSDRFSAERPKGSFSTLEIQRTEQGDSAMYLCASSLGTSGRRSYEQYFGPGTRLTVT.

The rearrangement uses TRBV30 and TRBJ2-5; D is possibly TRBD1 (5 bases). Germline CDR1 is GTSNPN and CDR2 is SVGIG (reference sequence). Trimming took off 0 bases at V and 3 bases at J, with 14 bases between the two ends. This CDR3 has 15 amino acids. The CDR3 coding sequence is TGTGCCTGGAGTGTTGGGCAGGGCTTAAAAGAGACCCAGTACTTC. Translating gives CAWSVGQGLKETQYF.

This chain joins TRBV4-3 and TRBJ2-1, with a possible D match to TRBD2 (6 bases). This CDR3 is 16 amino acids long. The germline V gene encodes CDR1 LGHNA and CDR2 YSLEER. V was clipped by 4 bases and J by 5 bases, with 18 bases between them. CDR3 protein: CASSPWGLIIHNEQFF. As DNA, the CDR3 is TGCGCCAGCAGCCCCTGGGGACTGATAATACACAATGAGCAGTTCTTC.

This clone was detected a few times. V gene TRBV10-3 combines with J gene TRBJ2-1, with 8 nucleotides matching TRBD2. V shed 8 bases and J 3 bases; nucleotides not matched to a gene: 9. This CDR3 has 15 residues. Germline lookup yields CDR1 ENHRY and CDR2 SYGVKD. DNA of the CDR3: TGTGCCATCTCGGAAGCGGGAGCGGGCTACAATGAGCAGTTCTTC. Translating gives CAISEAGAGYNEQFF.

This chain's CDR3 is CASSDDRAKNTEAFF. As DNA, the CDR3 is TGTGCCAGCAGCGATGACAGGGCAAAGAACACTGAAGCTTTCTTT. The J gene is TRBJ1-1, the V gene TRBV4-2; TRBD1 aligns across 7 bases. Germline CDR1 reads LGHNA; CDR2 reads YNFKEQ. V gave up 5 bases and J gave up 1 base; unmatched junction bases: 7. CDR3 length equals 15 residues.

This clone was found a few times. This sequence joins TRBV2 and TRBJ1-5; D call uncertain. Deletions cut 1 base from V and 0 bases from J, with 7 bases between. CDR1 and CDR2 from the germline V gene are SNHLY and FYNNEI. The CDR3 runs 15 residues. DNA for the CDR3: TGTGCCAGCAGTGAAGTCGGTTATAGCAATCAGCCCCAGCATTTT. It is translated as CASSEVGYSNQPQHF.

This clone has a handful of counts. The chain combines TRBV16 with TRBJ1-6; maybe TRBD1 (6 bases). Looked up from germline, CDR1 is KGHSY and CDR2 is FQNENV. The CDR3 runs to 14 residues. V lost 2 bases to trimming and J lost 5 bases, with 7 bases between them. Here the CDR3 reads CASSQAGDNSPLHF. The DNA for the CDR3 is TGTGCCAGCAGCCAAGCAGGGGATAATTCACCCCTCCACTTT.

V is TRBV5-4 and J is TRBJ2-1, with TRBD2 as a possible D gene (5 bases). There are 15 residues in the CDR3. V gave up 2 bases and J gave up 2 bases, with 11 bases separating them. CDR1 and CDR2 (germline): SGHNT, YYREEE (reference sequence). The CDR3 spells CASSLTSGAYNEQFF. CDR3 nucleotide sequence: TGTGCCAGCAGCTTAACCAGCGGTGCCTACAATGAGCAGTTCTTC.

The chain links TRBV28 to TRBJ2-5; the D gene is possibly TRBD1 (6 bases). Trimming removed 8 bases at V and 5 bases at J, with 21 bases between. In germline, CDR1 is MDHEN, CDR2 SYDVKM. CDR3 length: 15 amino acids. Written as DNA, the CDR3 is TGTGCCAGCGTCCCCCGACAGGCGCAGTGTGAGACCCAGTACTTC. Translating it yields CASVPRQAQCETQYF. Drawing the rest from reference TRBV28 and TRBJ2-5, the complete variable domain is DVKVTQSSRYLVKRTGEKVFLECVQDMDHENMFWYRQDPGLGLRLIYFSYDVKMKEKGDIPEGYSVSREKKERFSLILESASTNQTSMYLCASVPRQAQCETQYFGPGTRLLVL.